These 30 T cell receptor beta chains originate from one sample sequenced in a study of T cell responses to AZD1222 COVID-19 vaccine. This table comes from immunoSEQ multiplex PCR, and its TCRdb copy is limited to in-frame clones, with some not included. This table holds roughly 110,000 clones, around nine tenths found once. This specimen was peripheral blood, taken on day 0 of AZD1222 vaccination. The receptor source for this set is an adult in good health.

The CDR3 region has the DNA TGTGCCAGCAGGCGAGGGACTAGTCGTTTGAACACCGGGGAGCTGTTTTTT. Amino acids: CASRRGTSRLNTGELFF. The rearrangement uses TRBV2 and TRBJ2-2; 8 bases fit TRBD2. The length of the CDR3 is 17 residues. Germline V gene lookup returns CDR1 SNHLY and CDR2 FYNNEI. The trim removed 6 bases at V and 1 base at J, leaving 10 bases unmatched. Complete variable domain (other parts from reference TRBV2 and TRBJ2-2): EPEVTQTPSHQVTQMGQEVILRCVPISNHLYFYWYRQILGQKVEFLVSFYNNEISEKSEIFDDQFSVERPDGSNFTLKIRSTKLEDSAMYFCASRRGTSRLNTGELFFGEGSRLTVL.

CDR3: CASSQVRRSYEQYF. The CDR3 DNA follows: TGCGCCAGCAGCCAAGTTCGCCGTTCCTACGAGCAGTACTTC. The V call is TRBV4-3, the J call TRBJ2-7; D unclear. Germline assignment: CDR1 LGHNA and CDR2 YSLEER. Trimming pared 1 base from V and 1 base from J, leaving 8 bases between. The CDR3 has 14 amino acids.

This chain uses TRBV19 with TRBJ1-6; no reliable D call. The CDR3 is made up of 13 amino acids. Trimming removed 10 bases from V and 6 bases from J, with 13 bases in between. Germline assignment: CDR1 LNHDA and CDR2 SQIVND (reference sequence). The CDR3 DNA follows: TGTGCCACTCCTGTCGGGTTTAATTCACCCCTCCACTTT. Encoded protein: CATPVGFNSPLHF.

J is TRBJ2-2 and V is TRBV19, with TRBD2 matching 12 bases. Losses at the gene ends were 2 bases for V and 5 bases for J; bases not matched to a gene: 9. The CDR3 spans 18 residues. Germline loops: CDR1 LNHDA, CDR2 SQIVND (reference sequence). In DNA, the CDR3 is TGTGCCAGTAGTATAATGGCTAGCGGGGGGGCCGGTACCGGGGAGCTGTTTTTT. This sequence encodes CASSIMASGGAGTGELFF. The full variable domain, rest sourced from reference TRBV19 and TRBJ2-2, is DGGITQSPKYLFRKEGQNVTLSCEQNLNHDAMYWYRQDPGQGLRLIYYSQIVNDFQKGDIAEGYSVSREKKESFPLTVTSAQKNPTAFYLCASSIMASGGAGTGELFFGEGSRLTVL.

The chain couples TRBV9 to TRBJ2-1; 7 bases line up with TRBD1. The CDR3 has 17 amino acids. CDR1 and CDR2 from the germline V gene are SGDLS and YYNGEE. The junction had 6 bases not matched to a gene; V was cut back by 0 bases and J by 0 bases. The CDR3 loop reads CASSVGRGLSSYNEQFF. CDR3 DNA sequence: TGTGCCAGCAGCGTAGGCAGGGGGTTGAGCTCCTACAATGAGCAGTTCTTC.

This clone was seen once. The chain couples TRBV19 to TRBJ2-7; D possibly matches TRBD1 or TRBD2 (5 bases each). Germline V gene sequence: CDR1 LNHDA, CDR2 SQIVND (reference sequence). V lost 8 bases, J lost 4 bases, and 24 bases lay in between. The CDR3 extends over 16 amino acids. This CDR3 is CASAASRGTHLYEQYF. The CDR3 bases are TGTGCCAGTGCGGCGAGTCGAGGGACGCATCTTTACGAGCAGTACTTC.

The gene calls are TRBV6-5 and TRBJ1-1; D not certain. CDR1 is MNHEY and CDR2 is SVGAGI in the germline V gene. With 7 bases removed from V and 5 bases from J, the gap between germline ends came to 8 bases. The CDR3 length is 11 residues. DNA of the CDR3: TGTGCCAGCACGGGGTTTACTGAAGCTTTCTTT. Translated: CASTGFTEAFF.

Written as DNA, the CDR3 is TGCGCCAGCAGCCAGCTCGACTTAGTAGATGCGGGCAGAGAGCAGTTCTTC. Protein product: CASSQLDLVDAGREQFF. The chain uses TRBV4-1 and TRBJ2-1, with a tentative D call TRBD2 (5 bases). CDR3 length equals 17 residues. Trimming cost V 3 bases and J 10 bases, with 25 bases left between them. CDR1 and CDR2 from the germline V gene are MGHRA and YSYEKL.

The rearrangement uses TRBV7-2 and TRBJ2-7, with TRBD2 identical over 10 bases. The ends lost 3 bases at V and 3 bases at J; junction bases unmatched: 11. Germline CDR1 and CDR2: SGHTA and FQGNSA. The CDR3 has 17 amino acids. The CDR3 nucleotides are TGTGCCAGCAGCTTTGGACTAGCGGCGCCCCCCTACTACGAGCAGTACTTC. Encoded protein: CASSFGLAAPPYYEQYF.

V gene TRBV11-1 combines with J gene TRBJ2-3; possible D gene TRBD2, 5 bases. This CDR3 is 16 amino acids long. The ends were cut back, 5 bases at V and 2 bases at J, with 17 bases in the middle. The germline CDR1 and CDR2 sequences are SGHAT and FQDESV (reference sequence). The chain's CDR3 is CASSRSSGNPTDTQYF. The CDR3 bases are TGTGCCAGCAGCCGATCATCCGGGAACCCCACAGATACGCAGTATTTT.

The chain combines TRBV9 with TRBJ1-1; D uncertain. Trimming removed 0 bases at V and 1 base at J, with 13 bases between. The CDR3 runs to 16 residues. Germline-derived CDR1 and CDR2 are SGDLS and YYNGEE. The CDR3 nucleotides are TGTGCCAGCAGCGTAGTTAATCCTCGGCAGAACACTGAAGCTTTCTTT. Translated: CASSVVNPRQNTEAFF.

J is TRBJ2-5 and V is TRBV20-1, with D possibly called TRBD1 or TRBD2 (5 bases each). The CDR3 loop spans 16 amino acids. CDR1 is DFQATT, CDR2 SNEGSKA, per germline (reference sequence). V was pared by 3 bases and J by 5 bases, with 22 bases between. DNA for the CDR3: TGCAGTGCTAGTGAGACTACCGGGACGTCGGGGGAGACCCAGTACTTC. Protein sequence: CSASETTGTSGETQYF.

In regard to this clone: The same CDR3 arises from other DNA sequences in this sample as well. The V and J genes are TRBV20-1 and TRBJ2-1; no clear D gene. The V gene lost 3 bases and the J gene lost 5 bases, with 2 bases spanning the gap. The CDR3 contains 10 residues. Germline CDR1 and CDR2: DFQATT and SNEGSKA (reference sequence). The CDR3 reads CSASDNEQFF. In DNA, the CDR3 is TGCAGTGCTAGTGACAATGAGCAGTTCTTC.

The chain has TRBV5-1 and TRBJ1-2; D is unresolved. The CDR3 contains 14 residues. CDR1 is SGHRS and CDR2 is YFSETQ in the germline V gene. The ends were cut back, 0 bases at V and 4 bases at J, with 10 bases in the middle. The CDR3: CASSLANQLYGYTF. As DNA, the CDR3 is TGCGCCAGCAGCTTGGCCAATCAGCTCTATGGCTACACCTTC.

The chain uses TRBV5-1 and TRBJ1-1; D gene uncertain. Germline V lookup: CDR1 SGHRS, CDR2 YFSETQ. V lost 3 bases, J lost 3 bases, and 12 bases lay in between. The CDR3 totals 14 residues. This CDR3 reads CASSSSGIHTEAFF. The CDR3 coding sequence is TGCGCCAGCAGCTCCTCCGGGATTCACACTGAAGCTTTCTTT.

The V gene is TRBV7-2, the J gene TRBJ2-7, with D unclear. Looked up from germline, CDR1 is SGHTA and CDR2 is FQGNSA. Trimming removed 2 bases at V and 1 base at J, with 9 bases between. The CDR3 extends over 14 amino acids. The CDR3 region has the DNA TGTGCCAGCAGCTTAAGTTCATATTCCTACGAGCAGTACTTC. Translating gives CASSLSSYSYEQYF.

The gene calls are TRBV20-1 and TRBJ2-3; D is perhaps TRBD1 (6 bases). Germline V gene sequence: CDR1 DFQATT, CDR2 SNEGSKA (reference sequence). Trimming pared 3 bases from V and 1 base from J, leaving 14 bases between. The length of the CDR3 is 15 residues. CDR3 amino acids: CSASPTGFGTDTQYF. In DNA, the CDR3 is TGCAGTGCTAGTCCTACAGGGTTTGGCACAGATACGCAGTATTTT.

V is TRBV20-1 and J is TRBJ1-1; D is ambiguous. The CDR3 has 13 amino acids. Germline V CDR1 and CDR2: DFQATT, SNEGSKA (reference sequence). V lost 3 bases, J lost 1 base, and 9 bases lay in between. The CDR3 region is CSASRSRNTEAFF. In nucleotides, the CDR3 is TGCAGTGCTAGTAGGTCTCGGAACACTGAAGCTTTCTTT.

The chain couples TRBV6-5 to TRBJ1-6; D gene ambiguous. CDR1 MNHEY and CDR2 SVGAGI come from the germline V gene. This CDR3 is 15 amino acids long. Trimming stripped 7 bases from V and 1 base from J, with 11 bases between. The CDR3 sequence is CASNIARSYNSPLHF. CDR3 bases: TGTGCCAGCAATATCGCGAGGTCCTATAATTCACCCCTCCACTTT.

The CDR3, as DNA: TGTGCCAGCAGCACTTGGTCAGGGGGTAGGGAGCAGTTCTTC. This sequence encodes CASSTWSGGREQFF. V usage is TRBV5-8 and J usage is TRBJ2-1; 7 bases are a match to TRBD1. Germline assignment: CDR1 SGHTS and CDR2 YDEGEE. Trimming took 4 bases from V and 10 from J; bases not matched to a gene: 11. This CDR3 spans 14 amino acids.

The chain uses TRBV29-1 and TRBJ2-1; tentative D call: TRBD2 (5 bases). The CDR3 sequence is 10 residues long. Trimming took 8 bases from V and 5 from J, leaving 7 bases between them. The V gene's germline CDR1 is SQVTM and CDR2 ANQGSEA. CDR3 DNA: TGCAGCCTCGGGGACAATGAGCAGTTCTTC. This sequence encodes CSLGDNEQFF.

The gene calls are TRBV25-1 and TRBJ2-7; D is perhaps TRBD1 (5 bases). The germline CDR1 and CDR2 sequences are MGHDK and SYGVNS. Trimming took 4 bases from V and 3 from J, leaving 10 bases between them. The length of the CDR3 is 13 residues. CDR3 nucleotides: TGTGCCAGCAGTGTTCCAGGGTTCTACGAGCAGTACTTC. It is translated as CASSVPGFYEQYF.

A word on this clone: The limits of the CDR3 on the DNA are not certain, so only TCRdb's listed CDR3 is given. The J gene is TRBJ1-5, the V gene TRBV12-2; the table's D call, TRBD1, was not checked against the DNA. TRBV12-2 is noted as a pseudogene. The CDR3 is 24 amino acids in total, end residues counted. This chain's CDR3 is CASRLQRGWARGNGRTGWIQPQHF.

The chain joins TRBV7-2 to TRBJ1-6; TRBD1 agrees at 8 bases. Trimming cost V 5 bases and J 7 bases; bases outside gene matches: 19. The CDR3 spans 19 residues. Germline CDR1 and CDR2: SGHTA and FQGNSA. CDR3 nucleotide sequence: TGTGCCAGCAGCCGTTACACTCTACGGACAGGGATCCCCAATTCACCCCTCCACTTT. Its translation is CASSRYTLRTGIPNSPLHF.

The genes are TRBV6-5 and TRBJ2-1, with 8 bases fitting TRBD2. J gave up 7 bases and V 2 bases, and 4 bases lay outside the gene matches. The CDR3 has 14 residues. Germline V gene lookup returns CDR1 MNHEY and CDR2 SVGAGI. CDR3 region: CASSYGTRRNEQFF. DNA for the CDR3: TGTGCCAGCAGTTACGGGACTAGACGAAATGAGCAGTTCTTC.

The rearrangement links TRBV30 to TRBJ1-5, with D hard to call. Germline-derived CDR1 and CDR2 are GTSNPN and SVGIG (reference sequence). V lost 2 bases, J lost 5 bases, and 16 bases lay in between. The CDR3 runs 15 residues. This chain's CDR3 is CAWSNLGSRDQPQHF. CDR3 DNA: TGTGCCTGGAGTAACCTCGGGAGCCGTGATCAGCCCCAGCATTTT.

The V and J genes are TRBV7-9 and TRBJ2-7; D gene unclear. The V gene lost 4 bases and the J gene lost 1 base, with 14 bases spanning the gap. Germline lookup yields CDR1 SEHNR and CDR2 FQNEAQ (reference sequence). The CDR3 extends over 15 amino acids. CDR3: CASSSRLDPSYEQYF. In DNA, the CDR3 is TGTGCCAGCAGCTCCAGACTCGATCCTTCCTACGAGCAGTACTTC.

This clone was seen a single time. V and J are TRBV12-3 or TRBV12-4 and TRBJ1-4; D call uncertain. Trimming shortened V by 6 bases and J by 8 bases, and 10 bases separated the two germline ends. This CDR3 comprises 12 residues. The CDR3 spells CASRFEREKLFF. Written as DNA, the CDR3 is TGTGCCAGCAGGTTCGAGAGGGAAAAACTGTTTTTT.

This chain links TRBV6-5 with TRBJ1-1; D is perhaps TRBD1 (5 bases). Trimming removed 6 bases from V and 2 bases from J, with 10 bases in between. CDR3 size: 13 residues. CDR1 and CDR2 from the germline V gene are MNHEY and SVGAGI. The CDR3 DNA reads TGTGCCAGCAGAGGGGCCCACAACACTGAAGCTTTCTTT. Encoded protein: CASRGAHNTEAFF.

Worth noting for this clone: The germline gene is not matched at one end of the junction; a read error may be the cause. V gene TRBV12-3 or TRBV12-4 combines with J gene TRBJ2-3; a possible D gene is TRBD2 (6 bases). The CDR3 runs to 9 residues. The CDR3 sequence is CASRAGLDF. The CDR3 nucleotides read TGTGCCAGCAGGGCGGGACTCGATTTT.